Listed here is a single T cell receptor beta chain. This entry is derived from a study of shared clonotypes between healthy human individuals. The germline CDR1 and CDR2 sequences are LGHNA and YNFKEQ. The CDR3 runs to 14 residues. V was trimmed by 1 base and J by 1 base, leaving 7 bases between them. Assay execution proceeded at the deep level. Sequencing used immunoSEQ multiplex PCR; TCRdb keeps in-frame clones, though not all of them. The table has 490,000 or so clones, about 82% seen once. V usage is TRBV4-2 and J usage is TRBJ2-5, with D hard to call. This TCR came from a woman aged 40 to 55 in good health. Some clones in this sample may be carry-over from other donors' samples. Sequenced material: PBMCs. This chain's CDR3 is CASSQVGIQETQYF. The CDR3 bases are TGTGCCAGCAGCCAAGTTGGGATCCAAGAGACCCAGTACTTC.